This passage covers 16 T cell receptor beta chains from one sample sequenced in a study of patients with pleural tuberculosis. TCRdb passed the reads through MiXCR, listing each CDR3 protein once. The sample holds 45,000 to 55,000 distinct CDR3 sequences, approximately 7.9% seen once. Receptors originate from a human donor with pleural tuberculosis.

This clonotype was recorded at least ten times. At one boundary the junction diverges from the germline segment, which might be a read error. The rearrangement links TRBV6-1 to TRBJ1-3; D unresolved. The CDR3 runs to 11 residues. Germline assignment: CDR1 MNHNS and CDR2 SASEGT. CDR3 sequence: CASSQGHSLHF. The CDR3 bases are TGTGCCAGCAGCCAAGGCCACAGCTTACATTTT.

V gene TRBV2 combines with J gene TRBJ2-1; TRBD1 might be the D (6 bases). The CDR3 has 13 residues. The V end was cut by 3 bases, the J end by 10 bases, with 13 bases between. Germline-derived CDR1 and CDR2 are SNHLY and FYNNEI. CDR3 DNA: TGTGCCAGCAGTGACCACAGGGAAGGGGAGCAGTTCTTC. Amino acids: CASSDHREGEQFF. The whole variable domain, filled in from reference TRBV2 and TRBJ2-1, reads EPEVTQTPSHQVTQMGQEVILRCVPISNHLYFYWYRQILGQKVEFLVSFYNNEISEKSEIFDDQFSVERPDGSNFTLKIRSTKLEDSAMYFCASSDHREGEQFFGPGTRLTVL.

The chain recombines TRBV6-2 or TRBV6-3 with TRBJ1-1; a possible D gene is TRBD1 (5 bases). Looked up from germline, CDR1 is MNHEY and CDR2 is SVGEGT. The germline V and J ends were trimmed by 6 bases and 4 bases, with 9 bases remaining between them. The CDR3 sequence is 12 residues long. The CDR3 is CASRTGTTEAFF. CDR3 nucleotides: TGTGCCAGCAGAACCGGGACCACTGAAGCTTTCTTT.

This clonotype was detected ten times or more. One junction end does not reproduce the germline sequence, and a read error may be involved. The rearrangement uses TRBV27 and TRBJ2-3; no clear D gene. The CDR3 contains 13 residues. Looked up from germline, CDR1 is MNHEY and CDR2 is SMNVEV (reference sequence). The CDR3 protein is CASSPAGTDTQYF. The CDR3, as DNA: TGTGCCAGCAGCCCGGCCGGCACAGATACGCAATATTTT.

This clonotype was found many times. This rearrangement joins TRBV20-1 to TRBJ2-3; the D gene is possibly TRBD2 (5 bases). Germline values: CDR1 DFQATT, CDR2 SNEGSKA (reference sequence). CDR3 length equals 14 residues. V was trimmed by 6 bases and J by 6 bases, leaving 19 bases between them. Here the CDR3 reads CSAATPQTGDTQYF. In DNA, the CDR3 is TGCAGTGCCGCGACTCCACAAACGGGGGATACGCAGTATTTT.

A few counts support this clonotype. The genes are TRBV10-2 and TRBJ2-5; D unresolved. Germline-derived CDR1 and CDR2 are WSHSY and SAAADI. The V gene lost 0 bases and the J gene lost 2 bases, with 7 bases spanning the gap. The CDR3 extends over 14 amino acids. Written as DNA, the CDR3 is TGCGCCAGCAGTGAGTCGAACGTACAAGAGACCCAGTACTTC. As protein: CASSESNVQETQYF.

There are many counts of this clonotype. The chain joins TRBV6-2 or TRBV6-3 to TRBJ1-6, with a tentative D call TRBD1 (5 bases). Per germline, CDR1 MNHEY and CDR2 SVGEGT. V was shortened by 2 bases and J by 7 bases, with 15 bases between the two germline ends. This CDR3 has 16 residues. The CDR3 DNA is TGTGCCAGCAGTTACCTGAGTGGGGACGGAAATTCACCCCTCCACTTT. Amino acids: CASSYLSGDGNSPLHF.

This clonotype was counted at least ten times. V is TRBV6-1 and J is TRBJ2-7; D is uncertain. This CDR3 comprises 14 residues. CDR1 MNHNS and CDR2 SASEGT come from the germline V gene. The ends were cut back, 6 bases at V and 6 bases at J, with 18 bases in the middle. DNA of the CDR3: TGTGCCAGCAGGTTCCCCCCGGGCCAAACCGAGCAGTACTTC. Protein sequence: CASRFPPGQTEQYF.

This clonotype has only a few counts. The V and J genes are TRBV5-1 and TRBJ1-4; D unclear. The CDR3 has 17 residues. CDR1 is SGHRS and CDR2 is YFSETQ in the germline V gene. Between the trimmed V and J ends, which lost 4 bases and 4 bases, there was a span of 20 bases. CDR3 DNA: TGCGCCAGCAGCGAAGAAATTGACAAGGGCCATAATGAAAAACTGTTTTTT. This encodes CASSEEIDKGHNEKLFF.

By frequency in the sample, this clonotype is medium-sized (0.01 to 0.1%). The chain is built from TRBV13 and TRBJ1-5; 7 nucleotides line up with TRBD1. There are 16 residues in the CDR3. CDR1 PRHDT and CDR2 FYEKMQ come from the germline V gene (reference sequence). Germline trimming cut 6 bases from V and 0 bases from J; bases unmatched to any gene: 8. This chain's CDR3 is CASRSGGTNSNQPQHF. CDR3 coding DNA: TGTGCCAGCAGATCAGGGGGTACCAATAGCAATCAGCCCCAGCATTTT. The complete variable domain, with remaining parts taken from reference TRBV13 and TRBJ1-5, reads AAGVIQSPRHLIKEKRETATLKCYPIPRHDTVYWYQQGPGQDPQFLISFYEKMQSDKGSIPDRFSAQQFSDYHSELNMSSLELGDSALYFCASRSGGTNSNQPQHFGDGTRLSIL.

This clonotype has at least ten counts. CDR3 loop: CASSPGTAGYNEQFF. The DNA of the CDR3 is TGTGCCAGCAGTCCTGGGACCGCGGGGTACAATGAGCAGTTCTTC. The rearrangement links TRBV27 to TRBJ2-1; D perhaps matches TRBD2 (6 bases). This CDR3 is built from 15 residues. Germline V lookup: CDR1 MNHEY, CDR2 SMNVEV (reference sequence). The V end was cut by 5 bases, the J end by 4 bases, with 15 bases between.

This clonotype has a count of ten or more. The junction departs from germline at one end; a sequencing error may be responsible. The chain combines TRBV19 with TRBJ1-6, with 9 bases that match TRBD1. Germline CDR1 LNHDA, CDR2 SQIVND (reference sequence). The CDR3 is 14 amino acids. CDR3 sequence: CASSLDRGNSPLHF. The CDR3, as DNA: TGTGCCAGTAGTCTAGACAGGGGGAATTCACCCCTCCACTTT. Looking up the rest from reference TRBV19 and TRBJ1-6 gives the full variable domain: DGGITQSPKYLFRKEGQNVTLSCEQNLNHDAMYWYRQDPGQGLRLIYYSQIVNDFQKGDIAEGYSVSREKKESFPLTVTSAQKNPTAFYLCASSLDRGNSPLHFGNGTRLTVT.

This clonotype was detected ten times or more. This chain connects TRBV12-3 or TRBV12-4 to TRBJ1-1; the D gene is possibly TRBD1 (5 bases). The CDR3 has 14 residues. V lost 6 bases to trimming and J lost 3 bases, with 14 bases between them. CDR3 in DNA: TGTGCCAGCAGCCTGGGGGGATCCCACACTGAAGCTTTCTTT. Amino acid sequence: CASSLGGSHTEAFF.

The rearrangement uses TRBV11-1 and TRBJ1-5; D is ambiguous. Deletions cut 2 bases from V and 0 bases from J, with 8 bases between. CDR3 length: 15 amino acids. CDR1 and CDR2 (germline): SGHAT, FQDESV (reference sequence). The CDR3 DNA is TGTGCCAGCAGCTTATCCGGGGATAGCAATCAGCCCCAGCATTTT. This gives the protein CASSLSGDSNQPQHF.

This clonotype appeared many times. This sequence joins TRBV20-1 and TRBJ2-1, with 7 nucleotides matching TRBD2. The ends lost 5 bases at V and 4 bases at J; junction bases unmatched: 5. The CDR3 has 13 amino acids. Germline CDR1 is DFQATT and CDR2 is SNEGSKA (reference sequence). The CDR3 loop is CSARPGLYNEQFF. In nucleotides, the CDR3 is TGCAGTGCTCGGCCGGGACTATACAATGAGCAGTTCTTC.

This clonotype was recorded at least ten times. The chain joins TRBV27 to TRBJ2-7; tentative D call: TRBD2 (5 bases). The germline CDR1 and CDR2 sequences are MNHEY and SMNVEV (reference sequence). The CDR3 loop spans 14 amino acids. The V end was cut by 6 bases, the J end by 3 bases, with 15 bases between. CDR3 nucleotides: TGTGCCAGCAGACCACTAGAATTAGTCTACGAGCAGTACTTC. This codes for CASRPLELVYEQYF.